Below, 27 T cell receptor beta chains from the same sample are listed, as sequenced in a study of shared clonotypes between healthy human individuals. The repertoire was sequenced with immunoSEQ multiplex PCR; TCRdb's copy has only in-frame clones and lacks some. Of approximately 350,000 clones in the sample, approximately 74% were seen once. Sequencing input: memory CD4+ T cells sorted from blood. Described subset: CD45RA-negative fraction. The receptor set was obtained from a man under 40 in good health.

The chain links TRBV25-1 to TRBJ2-7; D assignment may be TRBD1 or TRBD2 (6 bases each). Trimming shortened V by 6 bases and J by 6 bases, and 15 bases separated the two germline ends. Germline assignment: CDR1 MGHDK and CDR2 SYGVNS. The length of the CDR3 is 13 residues. DNA of the CDR3: TGTGCCAGCAGAAGGACAAAGGGGGGCGAGCAGTACTTC. This gives the protein CASRRTKGGEQYF.

This chain links TRBV29-1 with TRBJ1-2; D is ambiguous. Germline CDR1 is SQVTM and CDR2 is ANQGSEA. The CDR3 length is 12 residues. V dropped 6 bases and J dropped 6 bases, with 14 bases sitting between them. Here the CDR3 DNA reads TGCAGCGTCGACGACTCTGGGGATGGCTACACCTTC. Protein sequence: CSVDDSGDGYTF.

The V call is TRBV5-6, the J call TRBJ2-7; 7 bases align to TRBD1. Germline loops: CDR1 SGHDT, CDR2 YYEEEE. With 6 bases clipped from V and 4 bases from J, the junction kept 10 bases outside the gene matches. The CDR3 totals 14 residues. CDR3 loop: CASTYPGTEYEQYF. CDR3 nucleotide sequence: TGTGCCAGCACCTACCCCGGGACAGAGTACGAGCAGTACTTC.

The rearrangement links TRBV4-1 to TRBJ2-7, with 12 bases lining up with TRBD2. The CDR3 is 15 amino acids. V was clipped by 1 base and J by 6 bases; unmatched bases: 4. The V gene's germline CDR1 is MGHRA and CDR2 YSYEKL. The CDR3 spells CASSQGLAGVSEQYF. DNA for the CDR3: TGCGCCAGCAGCCAAGGACTAGCGGGAGTGTCCGAGCAGTACTTC.

This clone appeared a few times. The same CDR3 arises from other DNA sequences in this sample as well. The V call is TRBV5-4, the J call TRBJ2-3; 12 bases agree with TRBD2. The J segment lost 2 bases and the V segment lost 4 bases, leaving 5 bases of the junction unmatched. The CDR3 sequence is 16 residues long. CDR1 SGHNT and CDR2 YYREEE come from the germline V gene (reference sequence). The CDR3 loop reads CASSGGLAGVTDTQYF. The CDR3 DNA reads as TGTGCCAGCAGCGGGGGACTAGCGGGCGTCACAGATACGCAGTATTTT.

The chain combines TRBV28 with TRBJ2-7, with D perhaps given as TRBD1 or TRBD2 (5 bases each). Germline V gene sequence: CDR1 MDHEN, CDR2 SYDVKM. This CDR3 has 17 amino acids. The V gene lost 5 bases and the J gene lost 3 bases, with 23 bases spanning the gap. The CDR3 protein is CASSLPRASRGDYEQYF. The CDR3, as DNA: TGTGCCAGCAGTCTACCAAGGGCTTCTCGAGGGGACTACGAGCAGTACTTC.

J is TRBJ2-7 and V is TRBV10-3; 12 nucleotides match TRBD2. The CDR3 runs 19 residues. V shed 0 bases and J 7 bases; nucleotides not matched to a gene: 16. Germline CDR1 reads ENHRY; CDR2 reads SYGVKD. This chain's CDR3 is CAISESMSPLAGGTVEQYF. CDR3 DNA sequence: TGTGCCATCAGTGAGTCGATGAGTCCTCTAGCGGGAGGGACGGTGGAGCAGTACTTC.

This clone has a single count. The chain carries TRBV28 and TRBJ2-1; D remains unclear. The CDR3 runs to 14 residues. Trimming took 7 bases from V and 8 from J, leaving 18 bases between them. Germline CDR1 reads MDHEN; CDR2 reads SYDVKM. CDR3 nucleotides: TGTGCCAGCAAAGGGCAGGAAACCCTCGATGAGCAGTTCTTC. Translation: CASKGQETLDEQFF.

The table lists this clone with a few counts. The chain has TRBV2 and TRBJ2-5, with TRBD2 matching over 7 bases. V lost 9 bases, J lost 6 bases, and 13 bases stayed unmatched. The V gene's germline CDR1 is SNHLY and CDR2 FYNNEI. The CDR3 totals 14 residues. The CDR3 nucleotides read TGTGCCAGTCAAGCGGGGTTGGCGAGGAAGACCCAGTACTTC. This translates into CASQAGLARKTQYF. Full variable domain (outside the CDR3, taken from reference TRBV2 and TRBJ2-5): EPEVTQTPSHQVTQMGQEVILRCVPISNHLYFYWYRQILGQKVEFLVSFYNNEISEKSEIFDDQFSVERPDGSNFTLKIRSTKLEDSAMYFCASQAGLARKTQYFGPGTRLLVL.

The chain couples TRBV7-2 to TRBJ2-5; TRBD2 matches at 7 bases. The CDR3 length is 14 residues. Germline V CDR1 and CDR2: SGHTA, FQGNSA. Germline trimming cut 5 bases from V and 2 bases from J; bases unmatched to any gene: 5. The DNA of the CDR3 is TGTGCCAGCAGCGGGGGGGTAGTTCAAGAGACCCAGTACTTC. It codes for CASSGGVVQETQYF. Looking up the rest from reference TRBV7-2 and TRBJ2-5 gives the full variable domain: GAGVSQSPSNKVTEKGKDVELRCDPISGHTALYWYRQSLGQGLEFLIYFQGNSAPDKSGLPSDRFSAERTGGSVSTLTIQRTQQEDSAVYLCASSGGVVQETQYFGPGTRLLVL.

This clone was picked up a small number of times. The chain has TRBV2 and TRBJ2-1; 8 nucleotides line up with TRBD1. Germline-derived CDR1 and CDR2 are SNHLY and FYNNEI. V trimming: 6 bases; J trimming: 8 bases; junction bases outside the gene matches: 9. The CDR3 extends over 14 amino acids. In DNA form, the CDR3 reads TGTGCCAGCAGCGAAAGGACAGGGCGAGATGAGCAGTTCTTC. Translated: CASSERTGRDEQFF.

This clone came up a few times. This rearrangement joins TRBV7-2 to TRBJ2-4; 12 bases agree with TRBD2. The ends lost 4 bases at V and 6 bases at J; junction bases unmatched: 1. Germline V gene data show CDR1 as SGHTA and CDR2 as FQGNSA. This CDR3 comprises 14 residues. The CDR3 protein is CASSSGLAGNIQYF. CDR3 nucleotide sequence: TGTGCCAGCAGCTCGGGACTAGCGGGAAACATTCAGTACTTC.

The chain carries TRBV28 and TRBJ2-3; the D gene is possibly TRBD1 (6 bases). The germline V gene encodes CDR1 MDHEN and CDR2 SYDVKM. The CDR3 sequence is 17 residues long. Trimming pared 5 bases from V and 0 bases from J, leaving 18 bases between. The CDR3 coding sequence is TGTGCCAGCAGTCTCCCGGACCAGGGGAAGAGCACAGATACGCAGTATTTT. Amino acids: CASSLPDQGKSTDTQYF.

This chain uses TRBV27 with TRBJ2-1, with 8 bases fitting TRBD2. The J segment lost 6 bases and the V segment lost 6 bases, leaving 7 bases of the junction unmatched. The CDR3 is 14 residues long. From germline, CDR1 is MNHEY and CDR2 SMNVEV (reference sequence). The chain's CDR3 is CASSPREVGNEQFF. CDR3 sequence (DNA): TGTGCCAGCAGCCCGCGGGAGGTCGGCAATGAGCAGTTCTTC.

V usage is TRBV5-1 and J usage is TRBJ2-5, with TRBD2 identical over 10 bases. Germline V gives CDR1 SGHRS, CDR2 YFSETQ. This CDR3 contains 16 residues. The trim removed 0 bases at V and 2 bases at J, leaving 4 bases unmatched. The CDR3 DNA reads TGCGCCAGCAGCTTGGATACTAGCGGGGTACAAGAGACCCAGTACTTC. The encoded protein is CASSLDTSGVQETQYF.

As regards this clone: One base away lies a much larger clone, so this may be a sequencing read error. The same CDR3 can be traced to other DNA sequences in this sample. V is TRBV11-3 and J is TRBJ2-3, with D possibly TRBD2 on 5 matching bases. This CDR3 is 15 amino acids long. Germline V gene sequence: CDR1 SGHNT, CDR2 YENEEA. CDR3 sequence: CASSLEAGETDTQYF. The CDR3 nucleotides are TGTGCCAGCAGCTTAGAGGCCGGGGAAACAGATACACAGTATTTT.

This clone occurred a few times. The chain employs TRBV10-2 and TRBJ1-4; D is ambiguous. The CDR3 loop spans 14 amino acids. Between the trimmed V and J ends, which lost 3 bases and 8 bases, there was a span of 13 bases. The germline V gene has CDR1 WSHSY and CDR2 SAAADI. The CDR3: CASSEAVFGEKLFF. The CDR3 coding sequence is TGCGCCAGCAGTGAAGCAGTCTTCGGGGAAAAACTGTTTTTT.

This chain links TRBV11-3 with TRBJ2-1, with a tentative D call TRBD2 (5 bases). Germline V gene sequence: CDR1 SGHNT, CDR2 YENEEA. This CDR3 spans 12 amino acids. Trimming shortened V by 2 bases and J by 7 bases, and 6 bases separated the two germline ends. The CDR3 nucleotides read TGTGCCAGCAGCTTAACGGGAAATGAGCAGTTCTTC. It translates to CASSLTGNEQFF.

In this sample, this clone turned up a few times. The V gene is TRBV29-1, the J gene TRBJ2-5; no firm D call. V was shortened by 5 bases and J by 5 bases, with 21 bases between the two germline ends. The length of the CDR3 is 15 residues. Germline V lookup: CDR1 SQVTM, CDR2 ANQGSEA. The CDR3 loop reads CSVPPIAAVQETQYF. The CDR3 nucleotides are TGCAGCGTTCCCCCTATTGCGGCAGTTCAGGAGACCCAGTACTTC.

This sequence joins TRBV19 and TRBJ1-1; tentative D call: TRBD1 (6 bases). CDR1 and CDR2 from the germline V gene are LNHDA and SQIVND (reference sequence). V was shortened by 5 bases and J by 7 bases, with 11 bases between the two germline ends. There are 12 residues in the CDR3. The CDR3: CASSRTGFEAFF. CDR3 nucleotides: TGTGCCAGTAGTCGAACAGGGTTTGAAGCTTTCTTT.

The rearrangement links TRBV6-1 to TRBJ1-2; 9 bases map to TRBD1. CDR1 and CDR2 from the germline V gene are MNHNS and SASEGT. The CDR3 length is 15 residues. V was pared by 5 bases and J by 4 bases, with 8 bases of the junction left unmatched. DNA of the CDR3: TGTGCCAGCAGTAGACAGGGGGTTCCCATCTATGGCTACACCTTC. Translated, it gives CASSRQGVPIYGYTF.

The chain uses TRBV6-5 and TRBJ2-3; 12 bases agree with TRBD2. From germline, CDR1 is MNHEY and CDR2 SVGAGI. The CDR3 contains 16 residues. Losses at the gene ends were 0 bases for V and 10 bases for J; bases not matched to a gene: 8. CDR3 protein: CASSYSPGLAGRAQYF. The CDR3 region has the DNA TGTGCCAGCAGTTACTCGCCGGGACTAGCGGGTCGGGCGCAGTATTTT.

The chain is built from TRBV19 and TRBJ2-2; D perhaps matches TRBD1 (6 bases). The CDR3 sequence is 13 residues long. Trimming removed 3 bases at V and 7 bases at J, with 9 bases between. Germline-derived CDR1 and CDR2 are LNHDA and SQIVND (reference sequence). The CDR3 spells CASSIEGHGELFF. The CDR3 DNA is TGTGCCAGTAGTATCGAGGGACACGGGGAGCTGTTTTTT.

The rearrangement links TRBV7-2 to TRBJ2-7; 10 bases map to TRBD1. This CDR3 comprises 14 residues. From germline, CDR1 is SGHTA and CDR2 FQGNSA. The junction had 10 bases not matched to a gene; V was cut back by 5 bases and J by 9 bases. CDR3 loop: CASSSRDRGVGQYF. The CDR3 bases are TGTGCCAGCAGCAGCCGGGACAGGGGAGTCGGGCAGTACTTC.

Worth noting for this clone: Additional DNA sequences in this sample encode the identical CDR3. V and J are TRBV4-3 and TRBJ2-2, with 10 bases that match TRBD2. The junction had 2 bases not matched to a gene; V was cut back by 4 bases and J by 0 bases. The germline V gene encodes CDR1 LGHNA and CDR2 YSLEER. The CDR3 sequence is 16 residues long. DNA of the CDR3: TGCGCCAGCAGCCGCCTAGCGGGGGCGAACACCGGGGAGCTGTTTTTT. Translation: CASSRLAGANTGELFF.

This rearrangement joins TRBV18 to TRBJ2-1; 10 positions match TRBD1. From germline, CDR1 is KGHSH and CDR2 LQKENI. The V segment lost 4 bases and the J segment 2 bases; nucleotides outside the gene matches: 8. The CDR3 has 17 residues. The CDR3 nucleotides are TGTGCCAGCTCACGAATTGGGACAGGGGCTGCCTACAATGAGCAGTTCTTC. This encodes CASSRIGTGAAYNEQFF.

This chain links TRBV28 with TRBJ2-7; D ambiguous. This CDR3 comprises 12 residues. Trimming stripped 6 bases from V and 11 bases from J, with 17 bases between. Germline V CDR1 and CDR2: MDHEN, SYDVKM. CDR3 in DNA: TGTGCCAGCAGCCTAAGGGAAGGAGTGAAGTACTTC. Protein product: CASSLREGVKYF.